The rows below give T cell receptor beta chains drawn from one sample of a study of CD8+CD57+ T cells in acquired aplastic anemia. From the reads, TCRdb called clonotypes with MiXCR, one entry per CDR3 protein. This table holds 220,000 or so distinct CDR3 sequences, about 62% found once. The sample consisted of sorted CD4+, CD8+, or CD8+CD57+ T cells (not recorded which) from PBMCs. The origin of the receptors is a human donor with aplastic anemia. CDR3s include the opening cysteine and the closing phenylalanine or tryptophan. Each record gives: V gene, J gene, CDR3 protein.

V gene: TRBV7-2; J gene: TRBJ2-7; CDR3 protein: CASSLVAGGINAYEQYF
V gene: TRBV7-9; J gene: TRBJ2-2; CDR3 protein: CASSPSGRGTGELFF
V gene: TRBV28; J gene: TRBJ1-1; CDR3 protein: CASSFRLGQHTEAFF
V gene: TRBV7-8; J gene: TRBJ1-5; CDR3 protein: CASSERTAGEPQHF
V gene: TRBV20-1; J gene: TRBJ2-7; CDR3 protein: CSAVRQYEQYF
V gene: TRBV14; J gene: TRBJ2-7; CDR3 protein: CASSFRQSVNEQYF
V gene: TRBV11-2; J gene: TRBJ2-7; CDR3 protein: CASSPVTYEQYF
V gene: TRBV20-1; J gene: TRBJ2-7; CDR3 protein: CSARDLASAYEQYF
V gene: TRBV19; J gene: TRBJ2-5; CDR3 protein: CASSPHGASGQETQYF
V gene: TRBV7-2; J gene: TRBJ1-5; CDR3 protein: CASSSTGGNQPQHF
V gene: TRBV11-3; J gene: TRBJ2-7; CDR3 protein: CASSVVANSYEQYF
V gene: TRBV7-7; J gene: TRBJ1-2; CDR3 protein: CASSNEISNYGYTF
V gene: TRBV7-6; J gene: TRBJ1-2; CDR3 protein: CASSVQGVDGYTF
V gene: TRBV7-2; J gene: TRBJ1-4; CDR3 protein: CASSLVGGSTRKLFF
V gene: TRBV10-3; J gene: TRBJ1-1; CDR3 protein: CAISDLGGAEAFF
V gene: TRBV10-3; J gene: TRBJ1-2; CDR3 protein: CAISESTGGYTF
V gene: TRBV6-6; J gene: TRBJ2-7; CDR3 protein: CASSYEGGSSYEQYF
V gene: TRBV7-6; J gene: TRBJ2-1; CDR3 protein: CASSPTGLAGGQPFF
V gene: TRBV6-5; J gene: TRBJ1-1; CDR3 protein: CASSTLNTEAFF
V gene: TRBV6-2/TRBV6-3; J gene: TRBJ2-7; CDR3 protein: CASSYSRVAPLTYEQYF
V gene: TRBV2; J gene: TRBJ2-5; CDR3 protein: CASSRGTYKETQYF
V gene: TRBV7-6; J gene: TRBJ1-6; CDR3 protein: CASSVTVIGSGDSPLHF
V gene: TRBV7-2; J gene: TRBJ2-2; CDR3 protein: CASSQEVRTGELFF
V gene: TRBV19; J gene: TRBJ2-1; CDR3 protein: CASGPAAPEQFF
V gene: TRBV14; J gene: TRBJ1-2; CDR3 protein: CASSQVPNYGYTF
V gene: TRBV7-2; J gene: TRBJ2-7; CDR3 protein: CASSLSSGGSYEQYF
V gene: TRBV7-2; J gene: TRBJ2-3; CDR3 protein: CASSFGGLAGRTDTQYF
V gene: TRBV6-5; J gene: TRBJ1-1; CDR3 protein: CASSYFQSTEAFF
V gene: TRBV15; J gene: TRBJ2-5; CDR3 protein: CATSSKTAGQETQYF
V gene: TRBV7-9; J gene: TRBJ2-1; CDR3 protein: CASSPPGQGMFF
V gene: TRBV9; J gene: TRBJ1-4; CDR3 protein: CASTKGGTTNEKLFF
V gene: TRBV5-4; J gene: TRBJ2-5; CDR3 protein: CASSSTGERETQYF
V gene: TRBV15; J gene: TRBJ2-7; CDR3 protein: CATSRSRDRHPYEQYF
V gene: TRBV10-2; J gene: -; CDR3 protein: CASSTRTGLNEQFF
V gene: TRBV19; J gene: TRBJ1-2; CDR3 protein: CASTATLHYGYTF
V gene: TRBV27; J gene: TRBJ2-7; CDR3 protein: CASSPQGDEQYF
V gene: TRBV4-2; J gene: TRBJ2-1; CDR3 protein: CASSPLRQDEQFF
V gene: TRBV24-1; J gene: TRBJ1-5; CDR3 protein: CATSDPTGGAGCNQPQHF
V gene: TRBV6-5; J gene: TRBJ1-3; CDR3 protein: CASSYSSGNTIYF
V gene: TRBV10-3; J gene: TRBJ1-5; CDR3 protein: CVIREVGDEFSGQPQHF
V gene: TRBV3-1; J gene: TRBJ1-6; CDR3 protein: CASSLEKGAGNSPLHF
V gene: TRBV9; J gene: TRBJ1-6; CDR3 protein: CASSVSYISYNSPLHF
V gene: TRBV2; J gene: TRBJ1-2; CDR3 protein: CASSESLGPNYGYTF
V gene: TRBV12-3/TRBV12-4; J gene: TRBJ2-7; CDR3 protein: CASSDRGSDGQYF
V gene: TRBV3-1; J gene: TRBJ2-3; CDR3 protein: CASSQEAGVLTDTQYF
V gene: TRBV5-1; J gene: TRBJ1-1; CDR3 protein: CASRPQGDRNTEAFF
V gene: TRBV6-1; J gene: TRBJ2-1; CDR3 protein: CASSEEPGTTYNEQFF
V gene: TRBV9; J gene: TRBJ2-7; CDR3 protein: CASSAFQGSIYEQYF
V gene: TRBV10-1; J gene: TRBJ2-7; CDR3 protein: CASSKDRDEQYF
V gene: TRBV20-1; J gene: TRBJ1-2; CDR3 protein: CSAPGRLNYGYTF
V gene: TRBV7-7; J gene: TRBJ2-1; CDR3 protein: CASSPVAGVKGEQFF
V gene: TRBV20-1; J gene: TRBJ2-7; CDR3 protein: CSARVAGAENEQYF